This T cell receptor (beta chain) appears in the sequencing data of a study of CD8 T cells in ankylosing spondylitis. TCRdb independently ran MiXCR on the 5' RACE reads; one entry per CDR3 protein. The sample lists about 330,000 distinct CDR3 sequences; around 7.6% were seen once. Comment on this clonotype: The antigen is not known.

Notes on the study in general: Fewer than ten highly homologous variants made up a TCR beta motif, and this motif appeared characteristic of ankylosing spondylitis blood.

V gave up 4 bases and J gave up 0 bases; unmatched junction bases: 7. Germline values: CDR1 LGHDT, CDR2 YNNKEL (reference sequence). The CDR3 has 16 residues. The V gene is TRBV3-1, the J gene TRBJ1-1; 8 bases fit TRBD1. The TCR sequence derives from a male donor with ankylosing spondylitis. The sample consisted of blood, either unsorted or a sorted T cell fraction (not recorded which). The CDR3 sequence is CASSPQTGVLNTEAFF. DNA for the CDR3: TGTGCCAGCAGCCCACAGACAGGGGTCCTGAACACTGAAGCTTTCTTT.